The 21 T cell receptor beta chains below come from one sample, sequenced in a study of blood T cell repertoires in COVID-19. Method: immunoSEQ multiplex PCR; TCRdb's copy keeps in-frame clones and lacks some. The top ten clones hold about 4.1% of a sample with around 260,000 clones, around 90% of them seen once. The sample was peripheral blood. Receptors were obtained from a man aged 60 to 75 who had recovered from COVID-19.

V gene TRBV3-1 (or the pseudogene TRBV3-2) combines with J gene TRBJ2-7; weak D call: TRBD1 (5 bases). V was pared by 8 bases and J by 4 bases, with 18 bases between. The CDR3 contains 14 residues. Germline V gene lookup returns CDR1 LGHDT and CDR2 YNNKEL (reference sequence). CDR3 sequence (DNA): TGTGCCAGCCGGTGGCCACCAGGGAAGTACGAGCAGTACTTC. It yields the protein CASRWPPGKYEQYF.

V gene TRBV5-6 combines with J gene TRBJ1-5, with 10 bases aligning to TRBD1. J gave up 5 bases and V 2 bases, and 4 bases lay outside the gene matches. The germline V gene has CDR1 SGHDT and CDR2 YYEEEE. This CDR3 comprises 15 residues. The CDR3 reads CASSLWDRGHQPQHF. The CDR3 DNA reads TGTGCCAGCAGCTTATGGGACAGGGGTCATCAGCCCCAGCATTTT.

This sequence joins TRBV6-1 and TRBJ1-4; 9 bases match TRBD1. CDR1 is MNHNS and CDR2 is SASEGT in the germline V gene. Unmatched junction bases numbered 8, after V lost 3 bases and J lost 3 bases. The CDR3 length is 17 residues. CDR3 in amino acids: CASSDWTGDMANEKLFF. For the CDR3, the DNA is TGTGCCAGCAGTGACTGGACAGGGGATATGGCTAATGAAAAACTGTTTTTT.

V is TRBV30 and J is TRBJ2-1; TRBD2 might be the D (6 bases). The CDR3 is made up of 15 amino acids. Looked up from germline, CDR1 is GTSNPN and CDR2 is SVGIG (reference sequence). Trimming cost V 2 bases and J 0 bases, with 11 bases left between them. The CDR3 region is CAWSSTRSSYNEQFF. For the CDR3, the DNA is TGTGCCTGGAGTTCGACTAGGAGCTCCTACAATGAGCAGTTCTTC.

This clone was picked up one time. V usage is TRBV5-4 and J usage is TRBJ1-1; a weak D match, TRBD1 (5 bases). Germline CDR1 reads SGHNT; CDR2 reads YYREEE (reference sequence). The CDR3 extends over 15 amino acids. Trimming shortened V by 6 bases and J by 0 bases, and 15 bases separated the two germline ends. CDR3 protein: CASNNRGRLNTEAFF. The CDR3 DNA reads as TGTGCCAGCAACAATAGGGGCAGATTGAACACTGAAGCTTTCTTT.

CDR3 loop: CASSQPPGLSNQPQHF. DNA for the CDR3: TGCGCCAGCAGTCAACCCCCGGGACTGAGCAATCAGCCCCAGCATTTT. This chain uses TRBV23-1 with TRBJ1-5; weak D call: TRBD1 (5 bases). TRBV23-1 is an ORF, with its function uncertain. The CDR3 sequence is 16 residues long. Trimming pared 2 bases from V and 1 base from J, leaving 12 bases between.

The chain combines TRBV27 with TRBJ1-5; TRBD1 is a possible D gene (5 bases). Trimming took off 6 bases at V and 5 bases at J, with 17 bases between the two ends. This CDR3 spans 15 amino acids. Germline CDR1 MNHEY, CDR2 SMNVEV (reference sequence). This CDR3 reads CASRKWGERDQPQHF. CDR3 sequence (DNA): TGTGCCAGCAGAAAGTGGGGGGAAAGGGATCAGCCCCAGCATTTT.

The chain links TRBV7-6 to TRBJ2-7; TRBD2 is a possible D gene (5 bases). This CDR3 region has 15 residues. Per the germline V gene, CDR1 is SGHVS and CDR2 is FNYEAQ. Trimming stripped 5 bases from V and 2 bases from J, with 16 bases between. This CDR3 reads CASSVGGLSTYEQYF. The CDR3 DNA is TGTGCCAGCAGCGTTGGTGGACTGTCAACCTACGAGCAGTACTTC.

This sequence joins TRBV30 and TRBJ2-3; 8 positions agree with TRBD2. The CDR3 runs 15 residues. The V gene end was trimmed by 1 base and the J gene end by 0 bases; junction bases not matched to a gene: 3. Germline V gene sequence: CDR1 GTSNPN, CDR2 SVGIG (reference sequence). CDR3 sequence: CAWSGLATSTDTQYF. The CDR3 DNA sequence: TGTGCCTGGAGTGGACTAGCGACCAGCACAGATACGCAGTATTTT.

The CDR3 sequence is CASSPSTGTGGYEQYF. Written as DNA, the CDR3 is TGTGCCAGTAGTCCGTCTACCGGGACAGGGGGCTACGAGCAGTACTTC. The chain has TRBV19 and TRBJ2-7; 11 nucleotides match TRBD1. Germline CDR1 reads LNHDA; CDR2 reads SQIVND (reference sequence). The CDR3 loop spans 16 amino acids. V shed 5 bases, J shed 3 bases, and the junction held 9 bases outside the gene matches.

This sequence joins TRBV19 and TRBJ1-2; D not resolved. V lost 5 bases and J 7 bases, leaving 11 bases between the germline ends. The CDR3 is made up of 12 amino acids. In germline, CDR1 is LNHDA, CDR2 SQIVND (reference sequence). The CDR3: CASSGQMAGYTF. CDR3 DNA: TGTGCCAGTAGTGGCCAAATGGCTGGCTACACCTTC.

This clone was seen once. The CDR3 here is CAISESGGQYYGYTF. The CDR3 nucleotides read TGTGCCATCAGTGAGTCCGGTGGACAGTACTATGGCTACACCTTC. The chain joins TRBV10-3 to TRBJ1-2; D perhaps matches TRBD1 (6 bases). Germline-derived CDR1 and CDR2 are ENHRY and SYGVKD. With 0 bases removed from V and 3 bases from J, the gap between germline ends came to 11 bases. The CDR3 is 15 residues long.

V is TRBV5-8 and J is TRBJ1-6; D may be TRBD1 (6 bases). The CDR3 has 16 amino acids. The germline gives CDR1 SGHTS, CDR2 YDEGEE. V was pared by 0 bases and J by 5 bases, with 12 bases between. CDR3 residues: CASSLAGDTDNSPLHF. In DNA form, the CDR3 reads TGTGCCAGCAGCTTGGCCGGGGACACCGATAATTCACCCCTCCACTTT.

This chain connects TRBV3-1 (or the pseudogene TRBV3-2) to TRBJ1-5; D not resolved. This CDR3 has 13 residues. V was trimmed by 0 bases and J by 6 bases, leaving 6 bases between them. Germline CDR1 and CDR2: LGHDT and YNNKEL (reference sequence). The CDR3 DNA sequence: TGTGCCAGCAGCCAAGATGGGCTTCAGCCCCAGCATTTT. Translated, it gives CASSQDGLQPQHF.

V and J are TRBV6-5 and TRBJ1-6; D gene ambiguous. Trimming cost V 0 bases and J 6 bases, with 9 bases left between them. This CDR3 contains 15 residues. The V gene's germline CDR1 is MNHEY and CDR2 SVGAGI. CDR3 DNA: TGTGCCAGCAGTTACTCGCCAGGAGGTAATTCACCCCTCCACTTT. Residues: CASSYSPGGNSPLHF.

As regards this clone: Germline is not matched at one junction end, which may reflect a read error. This sequence joins TRBV7-6 and TRBJ1-4; 10 nucleotides agree with TRBD1. Germline values: CDR1 SGHVS, CDR2 FNYEAQ. The CDR3 has 15 residues. CDR3 nucleotide sequence: TGTGCCAGCAGCCTAGCGGGACAGGGGAATGAAAAACTGTTTTTT. Translation gives CASSLAGQGNEKLFF.

This chain uses TRBV29-1 with TRBJ2-5, with 8 bases identical to TRBD2. Trimming took 6 bases from V and 3 from J; bases not matched to a gene: 12. The CDR3 totals 15 residues. Germline CDR1 and CDR2: SQVTM and ANQGSEA. Here the CDR3 reads CSVVGLLTSEETQYF. The DNA of the CDR3 is TGCAGCGTGGTGGGACTATTGACTAGCGAAGAGACCCAGTACTTC.

V usage is TRBV2 and J usage is TRBJ1-1; weak D call: TRBD1 (5 bases). Germline V gene lookup returns CDR1 SNHLY and CDR2 FYNNEI. V lost 7 bases to trimming and J lost 0 bases, with 9 bases between them. The length of the CDR3 is 13 residues. CDR3 loop: CASMTDMNTEAFF. DNA for the CDR3: TGTGCCAGCATGACGGACATGAACACTGAAGCTTTCTTT.

The chain has TRBV5-4 and TRBJ2-2, with 16 bases that match TRBD2. V was clipped by 4 bases and J by 5 bases; unmatched bases: 5. CDR3 size: 17 residues. Germline CDR1 is SGHNT and CDR2 is YYREEE (reference sequence). The CDR3 is CASSPGLAGGRTGELFF. CDR3 nucleotide sequence: TGTGCCAGCAGCCCGGGACTAGCGGGGGGGCGGACCGGGGAGCTGTTTTTT.

V and J are TRBV29-1 and TRBJ1-1; D remains ambiguous. This CDR3 is built from 11 residues. Looked up from germline, CDR1 is SQVTM and CDR2 is ANQGSEA. V lost 3 bases to trimming and J lost 7 bases, with 9 bases between them. The CDR3 here is CSVDKGGEAFF. CDR3 DNA: TGCAGCGTTGATAAAGGCGGTGAAGCTTTCTTT.

The chain couples TRBV19 to TRBJ2-6, with TRBD1 matching over 12 bases. Germline V lookup: CDR1 LNHDA, CDR2 SQIVND (reference sequence). The CDR3 spans 17 residues. V was clipped by 7 bases and J by 0 bases; unmatched bases: 4. CDR3: CASNRDRGPSGANVLTF. The CDR3, as DNA: TGTGCCAGTAACCGGGACAGGGGGCCCTCTGGGGCCAACGTCCTGACTTTC.